A selection of T cell receptor beta chains follows, all from one sample in a study of OX40 agonist ivuxolimab in advanced cancers. Sequencing was performed with immunoSEQ multiplex PCR; in TCRdb, only in-frame clones are kept and a portion is missing. The data contain 13,000 or so clones, around three quarters of them seen just once; the ten biggest clones take up about 31%. Sequences were derived from CD4+ or CD8+ T cells sorted from blood, sampled in a trial of the OX40 agonist ivuxolimab. The receptors shown here come from an adult with an advanced solid tumor such as melanoma, head and neck, liver or kidney cancer. Both conserved end residues are part of each CDR3. Each record gives: V gene, clone size, D gene, J gene, CDR3 DNA, CDR3 protein. A D gene is named only where the DNA matches it firmly. Not all rows give a size; the values are once, few, many and, for expanded clones, a class.

v_gene: TRBV19
abundance: NA
d_gene: TRBD2
j_gene: TRBJ2-1
CDR3nt: TGTGCCAGTAGTATAGCGGGGGGCTCCTACAATGAGCAGTTCTTC
CDR3aa: CASSIAGGSYNEQFF

v_gene: TRBV11-2
abundance: NA
d_gene: NA
j_gene: TRBJ1-1
CDR3nt: TGTGCCAGCAGTTTTTGGAACACTGAAGCTTTCTTT
CDR3aa: CASSFWNTEAFF

v_gene: TRBV1
abundance: NA
d_gene: NA
j_gene: TRBJ2-2
CDR3nt: TGCACCAGCAGCCAAGGGCTCCCGACCGGGGAGCTGTTTTTT
CDR3aa: CTSSQGLPTGELFF

v_gene: TRBV6-6
abundance: NA
d_gene: NA
j_gene: TRBJ2-2
CDR3nt: TGTGCCAGCAGTAGACAGGAGACCGGGGAGCTGTTTTTT
CDR3aa: CASSRQETGELFF

v_gene: TRBV11-2
abundance: once
d_gene: TRBD1
j_gene: TRBJ2-7
CDR3nt: TGTGCCAGCAGCTGGACAGGATCAGTCGGGGACGAGCAGTACTTC
CDR3aa: CASSWTGSVGDEQYF

v_gene: TRBV5-6
abundance: NA
d_gene: TRBD1
j_gene: TRBJ2-7
CDR3nt: TGTGCCAGCAGCTCCCCCCGGGACAGGGGCCCCTACGAGCAGTACTTC
CDR3aa: CASSSPRDRGPYEQYF

v_gene: TRBV6-5
abundance: NA
d_gene: TRBD2
j_gene: TRBJ2-5
CDR3nt: TGTGCCAGCAGTTGGGAGGGCGATAAGACCCAGTACTTC
CDR3aa: CASSWEGDKTQYF

v_gene: TRBV2
abundance: NA
d_gene: TRBD2
j_gene: TRBJ2-7
CDR3nt: TGTGCCAGCAGTGAATATCCTAGCGGGAGCTACGAGCAGTACTTC
CDR3aa: CASSEYPSGSYEQYF

v_gene: TRBV2
abundance: NA
d_gene: NA
j_gene: TRBJ1-2
CDR3nt: TGTACAAGGGGGGGTGGCTACACCTTC
CDR3aa: CTRGGGYTF

v_gene: TRBV7-9
abundance: NA
d_gene: NA
j_gene: TRBJ2-7
CDR3nt: TGTGCCAGCAGCTTAGTACCGGGACTGGACTACGAGCAGTACTTC
CDR3aa: CASSLVPGLDYEQYF

v_gene: TRBV19
abundance: NA
d_gene: NA
j_gene: TRBJ2-3
CDR3nt: TGTGCCAGTAGAAGCACAGATACGCAGTATTTT
CDR3aa: CASRSTDTQYF

v_gene: TRBV28
abundance: NA
d_gene: NA
j_gene: TRBJ2-3
CDR3nt: TGTGCCAGCACGACAGTTTTCACAGATACGCAGTATTTT
CDR3aa: CASTTVFTDTQYF

v_gene: TRBV4-1
abundance: NA
d_gene: TRBD1
j_gene: TRBJ1-4
CDR3nt: TGCGCCAGCAGTGATACAGGGGTTCATGAAAAACTGTTTTTT
CDR3aa: CASSDTGVHEKLFF

v_gene: TRBV6-5
abundance: NA
d_gene: NA
j_gene: TRBJ2-5
CDR3nt: TGTGCCAGCAGTTCAGGGGCGGGAGAGACCCAGTACTTC
CDR3aa: CASSSGAGETQYF

v_gene: TRBV18
abundance: NA
d_gene: TRBD1
j_gene: TRBJ2-3
CDR3nt: TGTGCCAGCTCACAAATACAGGGGAAGGGCACAGATACGCAGTATTTT
CDR3aa: CASSQIQGKGTDTQYF

v_gene: TRBV7-8
abundance: few
d_gene: NA
j_gene: TRBJ2-2
CDR3nt: TGTGCCAGCAGCTTAGTCGGGGGATCGGGGGAGCTGTTTTTT
CDR3aa: CASSLVGGSGELFF

v_gene: TRBV9
abundance: NA
d_gene: NA
j_gene: TRBJ1-2
CDR3nt: TGTGCCAGCAGCGTAGGGCCAGGGGCGATACATAACTATGGCTACACCTTC
CDR3aa: CASSVGPGAIHNYGYTF

v_gene: TRBV28
abundance: NA
d_gene: NA
j_gene: TRBJ2-6
CDR3nt: TGTGCCAGCAGTTTAGAAACGGCGAGCTCTGGGGCCAACGTCCTGACTTTC
CDR3aa: CASSLETASSGANVLTF

v_gene: TRBV6-1
abundance: few
d_gene: NA
j_gene: TRBJ1-5
CDR3nt: TGTGCCAGCACCCAAGGGGGTTGGCAGCCCCAGCATTTT
CDR3aa: CASTQGGWQPQHF

v_gene: TRBV27
abundance: NA
d_gene: NA
j_gene: TRBJ2-5
CDR3nt: TGTGCCAGCAGTTTCGGGCGGGTTGGGGAGACCCAGTACTTC
CDR3aa: CASSFGRVGETQYF

v_gene: TRBV5-1
abundance: NA
d_gene: TRBD1
j_gene: TRBJ2-1
CDR3nt: TGCGCCAGCAGCTTGTCCGGGACAGGGGGCAGAGGTGAGCAGTTCTTC
CDR3aa: CASSLSGTGGRGEQFF

v_gene: TRBV28
abundance: NA
d_gene: NA
j_gene: TRBJ2-7
CDR3nt: TGTGCCAGCACCGAGTCCTACGAGCAGTACTTC
CDR3aa: CASTESYEQYF

v_gene: TRBV10-1
abundance: NA
d_gene: NA
j_gene: TRBJ2-1
CDR3nt: TGCGCCAGCAGTGGTGTGGGGAATGAGCAGTTCTTC
CDR3aa: CASSGVGNEQFF

v_gene: TRBV28
abundance: few
d_gene: TRBD1
j_gene: TRBJ2-7
CDR3nt: TGTGCCAGCAGTTTTTTCGGGACAGGGGGCTACGAGCAGTACTTC
CDR3aa: CASSFFGTGGYEQYF

v_gene: TRBV5-7
abundance: NA
d_gene: NA
j_gene: TRBJ1-5
CDR3nt: TGTGCCAGCAACAACGGGCGTCCCTTCGGAGGGCAGCCCCAGCATTTT
CDR3aa: CASNNGRPFGGQPQHF

v_gene: TRBV19
abundance: NA
d_gene: TRBD2
j_gene: TRBJ2-7
CDR3nt: TGTGCCAGTAGTATTGGCGGGAGGGACTACGAGCAGTACTTC
CDR3aa: CASSIGGRDYEQYF

v_gene: TRBV19
abundance: NA
d_gene: TRBD2
j_gene: TRBJ2-5
CDR3nt: TGTGCCAGTAGTCCGAGACTAGCGGGAGAGACCCAGTACTTC
CDR3aa: CASSPRLAGETQYF

v_gene: TRBV28
abundance: NA
d_gene: NA
j_gene: TRBJ1-2
CDR3nt: TGTGCCAGCAGCTCCTACCGAGGTTTTTATGGCTACACCTTC
CDR3aa: CASSSYRGFYGYTF

v_gene: TRBV15
abundance: medium-sized
d_gene: NA
j_gene: TRBJ1-2
CDR3nt: TGTGCCACCAGCAGAGAAGAGGGGGATGGCTACACCTTC
CDR3aa: CATSREEGDGYTF

v_gene: TRBV10-3
abundance: NA
d_gene: TRBD1
j_gene: TRBJ2-2
CDR3nt: TGTGCCATCAGTGGGACAGGGGAAAACGGGGAGCTGTTTTTT
CDR3aa: CAISGTGENGELFF

v_gene: TRBV11-3
abundance: NA
d_gene: NA
j_gene: TRBJ2-7
CDR3nt: TGTGCCAGCAGCTTCGGCACCTACGAGCAGTACTTC
CDR3aa: CASSFGTYEQYF

v_gene: TRBV7-9
abundance: NA
d_gene: TRBD1
j_gene: TRBJ2-3
CDR3nt: TGTGCCAGCAGCGACCAGGGGGCCCCAACTAGCACAGATACGCAGTATTTT
CDR3aa: CASSDQGAPTSTDTQYF

v_gene: TRBV4-2
abundance: NA
d_gene: TRBD2
j_gene: TRBJ2-1
CDR3nt: TGTGCCAGCAGCCTGACCGGGACTAGCGGACACAATGAGCAGTTCTTC
CDR3aa: CASSLTGTSGHNEQFF

v_gene: TRBV14
abundance: NA
d_gene: NA
j_gene: TRBJ1-2
CDR3nt: TGTGCCAGCAGCCAAGATTTTGGGACTTTCTATGGCTACACCTTC
CDR3aa: CASSQDFGTFYGYTF

v_gene: TRBV4-1
abundance: NA
d_gene: TRBD2
j_gene: TRBJ2-1
CDR3nt: TGCGCCAGCAGCCAACCGTGGCTAGCGGGGGACAATGAGCAGTTCTTC
CDR3aa: CASSQPWLAGDNEQFF

v_gene: TRBV19
abundance: NA
d_gene: NA
j_gene: TRBJ2-3
CDR3nt: TGTGCCAGTAGTATCTACAGGGACACAGATACGCAGTATTTT
CDR3aa: CASSIYRDTDTQYF

v_gene: TRBV29-1
abundance: NA
d_gene: NA
j_gene: TRBJ1-1
CDR3nt: TGCAGCACACAGAGTTACACTGAAGCTTTCTTT
CDR3aa: CSTQSYTEAFF

v_gene: TRBV27
abundance: NA
d_gene: NA
j_gene: TRBJ2-2
CDR3nt: TGTGCCAGCAGTTTCTCCCCGACAGGGAACACCGGGGAGCTGTTTTTT
CDR3aa: CASSFSPTGNTGELFF

v_gene: TRBV27
abundance: NA
d_gene: TRBD2
j_gene: TRBJ2-1
CDR3nt: TGTGCCAGCAGTTTAGCGGGAGGGGGGGGAAATGAGCAGTTCTTC
CDR3aa: CASSLAGGGGNEQFF

v_gene: TRBV19
abundance: medium-sized
d_gene: NA
j_gene: TRBJ2-7
CDR3nt: TGTGCCAGTAGTATGAAGGTGTACTACGAGCAGTACTTC
CDR3aa: CASSMKVYYEQYF

v_gene: TRBV10-3
abundance: NA
d_gene: TRBD1
j_gene: TRBJ1-1
CDR3nt: TGTGCCATCAGTGAGTCGGTCCCGGGACAGGCTTTCTTT
CDR3aa: CAISESVPGQAFF

v_gene: TRBV15
abundance: NA
d_gene: NA
j_gene: TRBJ2-3
CDR3nt: TGTGCCACCAGCACCCGACAGGGCGGGAGGAGTGCAGATACGCAGTATTTT
CDR3aa: CATSTRQGGRSADTQYF

v_gene: TRBV18
abundance: few
d_gene: NA
j_gene: TRBJ1-5
CDR3nt: TGTGCCAGCCATGGGGGGAGCAATCAGCCCCAGCATTTT
CDR3aa: CASHGGSNQPQHF

v_gene: TRBV5-6
abundance: NA
d_gene: NA
j_gene: TRBJ2-1
CDR3nt: TGTGCCAGCAGCTTCCGGGCCTATAATTACAATGAGCAGTTCTTC
CDR3aa: CASSFRAYNYNEQFF

v_gene: TRBV5-1
abundance: NA
d_gene: NA
j_gene: TRBJ2-2
CDR3nt: TGCGCCAGCAGCTCAGACAGGCCCGGGGAGCTGTTTTTT
CDR3aa: CASSSDRPGELFF

v_gene: TRBV4-1
abundance: NA
d_gene: NA
j_gene: TRBJ2-7
CDR3nt: TGCGCCAGCAGCCAATCGGGACGGAACGAGCAGTACTTC
CDR3aa: CASSQSGRNEQYF

v_gene: TRBV7-8
abundance: NA
d_gene: TRBD2
j_gene: TRBJ2-1
CDR3nt: TGTGCCAGCAGCCCGTGGACTAGCGGGAGACTCTTTGAGCAGTTCTTC
CDR3aa: CASSPWTSGRLFEQFF

v_gene: TRBV14
abundance: NA
d_gene: NA
j_gene: TRBJ2-7
CDR3nt: TGTGCCAGCAGCCAAACGAGGGGATACGAGCAGTACTTC
CDR3aa: CASSQTRGYEQYF

v_gene: TRBV4-1
abundance: NA
d_gene: NA
j_gene: TRBJ1-1
CDR3nt: TGCGCCAGCAGCCCACGCAGGGGTGAAGCTTTCTTT
CDR3aa: CASSPRRGEAFF

v_gene: TRBV28
abundance: few
d_gene: TRBD2
j_gene: TRBJ2-7
CDR3nt: TGTGCCAGCAGCCCCGGGAGGGAGCAGTACTTC
CDR3aa: CASSPGREQYF